This T cell receptor beta chain was captured by sequencing in a study of cytomegalovirus exposure and HLA in healthy donors. It was with 60 Vbeta and 13 Jbeta primers that the PCR ran. Original handling: In a later analysis, approximately 80 million unique TCR beta chains included roughly 11 million shared by two or more donors. Measured with immunoSEQ multiplex PCR; TCRdb has only the in-frame clones, and not every one. V and J calls and clone size are given by that table; D and trimming were obtained from the DNA. The sample shows around 100,000 clones, more than 60% of them seen only once. General study findings and limits: HLA allele associations emerged for roughly 17,000 TCR beta sequences in a later analysis, at 0.05 false discovery rate. In a later analysis, a missense DCLRE1C variant was linked to TCR beta V- and J-gene trimming. The records held CMV serostatus as the only immune exposure information.

Comment on this clone: Antigen unknown.

Germline trimming cut 5 bases from V and 1 base from J; bases unmatched to any gene: 4. The CDR3 contains 14 residues. The germline V gene encodes CDR1 SGHVS and CDR2 FQNEAQ. This TCR came from a female donor in good health and CMV-seropositive. Sequencing was done on a sample of PBMCs. This chain links TRBV7-8 with TRBJ1-1; TRBD1 matches 7 bases. Written as DNA, the CDR3 is TGTGCCAGCAGCCTCGGGACAGCGAACACTGAAGCTTTCTTT. This translates into CASSLGTANTEAFF.